These T cell receptor beta chains were read from a single sample in a study of OX40 agonist ivuxolimab in advanced cancers. Using immunoSEQ multiplex PCR, the repertoire was profiled, and TCRdb retains in-frame clones only, with some absent. The top ten hold around 0.7% of the sample, which has about 100,000 clones, 85% to 95% seen once. The sequences come from CD4+ or CD8+ T cells sorted from blood, collected in a trial of the OX40 agonist ivuxolimab. Receptors originate from an adult with an advanced solid tumor such as melanoma, head and neck, liver or kidney cancer. Both conserved end residues are part of each CDR3. The D gene is left open where the match is weak. Size tells how often a clone was seen (once, few, many) or the class of an expanded clone, and some rows leave it out.

clone_size | j_call | d_call | v_call | cdr3_aa | cdr3_nt
- | TRBJ2-7 | TRBD1 | TRBV18 | CASSQGQMGEQYF | TGTGCCAGCTCACAGGGACAGATGGGCGAGCAGTACTTC
- | TRBJ1-5 | - | TRBV6-6 | CASSGRLEPQHF | TGTGCCAGCTCAGGACGATTGGAGCCCCAGCATTTT
- | TRBJ1-2 | - | TRBV2 | CASSEGRLAYGYTF | TGTGCCAGCAGTGAGGGGCGTTTAGCCTATGGCTACACCTTC
- | TRBJ2-5 | - | TRBV5-4 | CASSLAGIQETQYF | TGTGCCAGCAGCTTGGCCGGAATACAAGAGACCCAGTACTTC
- | TRBJ2-3 | - | TRBV15 | CATSRRQSDTQYF | TGTGCCACCAGCAGACGACAGTCAGATACGCAGTATTTT
- | TRBJ1-2 | - | TRBV30 | CAASYAGGYTF | TGTGCCGCCAGTTACGCCGGGGGCTACACCTTC
- | TRBJ2-3 | TRBD2 | TRBV27 | CASSIREGDTQYF | TGTGCCAGCAGCATTAGGGAGGGAGATACGCAGTATTTT
once | TRBJ1-1 | - | TRBV30 | CAWSALQGVSTEAFF | TGTGCCTGGAGTGCACTACAGGGAGTGAGCACTGAAGCTTTCTTT
- | TRBJ2-5 | TRBD2 | TRBV10-2 | CASSGILAGGPSGETQYF | TGCGCCAGCAGTGGGATACTAGCGGGAGGGCCTTCGGGGGAGACCCAGTACTTC
- | TRBJ2-7 | TRBD2 | TRBV4-2 | CASSRTETSGRYEQYF | TGTGCCAGCAGCCGAACTGAGACTAGCGGAAGGTACGAGCAGTACTTC
once | TRBJ1-2 | - | TRBV2 | CASSPGNLPGGGYTF | TGTGCCAGCAGCCCCGGGAATCTCCCGGGTGGGGGCTACACCTTC
- | TRBJ2-7 | TRBD2 | TRBV6-5 | CASSPSGGPYEQYF | TGTGCCAGCAGTCCTAGCGGGGGGCCCTACGAGCAGTACTTC
- | TRBJ1-5 | - | TRBV19 | CASSGPWQPQHF | TGTGCCAGTAGTGGGCCCTGGCAGCCCCAGCATTTT
- | TRBJ1-2 | - | TRBV9 | CASSPTRVGAHYGYTF | TGTGCCAGCAGCCCGACGAGGGTGGGTGCCCACTATGGCTACACCTTC
- | TRBJ2-7 | TRBD2 | TRBV30 | CAWSVLRGQGEGREKAYEQYF | TGTGCCTGGAGTGTACTGAGAGGGCAGGGAGAGGGGCGGGAGAAGGCCTACGAGCAGTACTTC
few | TRBJ2-7 | - | TRBV4-1 | CASSQERAYEQYF | TGCGCCAGCAGCCAAGAGAGGGCGTACGAGCAGTACTTC
- | TRBJ2-7 | - | TRBV6-1 | CASQLKLLYEQYF | TGTGCCAGCCAGTTGAAGCTATTGTACGAGCAGTACTTC
- | TRBJ2-3 | - | TRBV2 | CASSEGKSPDTQYF | TGTGCCAGCAGTGAGGGGAAGAGTCCAGATACGCAGTATTTT
- | TRBJ1-2 | TRBD1 | TRBV6-1 | CASSDPGQGVGYTF | TGTGCCAGCAGTGATCCGGGACAGGGTGTCGGCTACACCTTC
- | TRBJ2-1 | TRBD1 | TRBV4-2 | CASSPDRAGNNEQFF | TGTGCCAGCAGCCCGGACAGGGCAGGAAACAATGAGCAGTTCTTC
- | TRBJ2-2 | TRBD2 | TRBV18 | CASSQTSGGSTGELFF | TGTGCCAGCTCGCAGACTAGCGGGGGTTCCACCGGGGAGCTGTTTTTT
- | TRBJ1-2 | - | TRBV7-3 | CASSLGQIKGGYTF | TGTGCCAGCAGCTTAGGGCAGATCAAGGGCGGCTACACCTTC
- | TRBJ1-1 | TRBD1 | TRBV11-3 | CASSEMTGRNTEAFF | TGTGCCAGCAGCGAAATGACAGGGAGGAACACTGAAGCTTTCTTT
once | TRBJ2-3 | - | TRBV6-1 | CASSTGPISTDTQYF | TGTGCCAGCAGTACAGGGCCCATTAGCACAGATACGCAGTATTTT
once | TRBJ1-1 | - | TRBV19 | CASVPRGNTEAFF | TGTGCCAGCGTCCCGAGGGGTAACACTGAAGCTTTCTTT
- | TRBJ2-7 | - | TRBV10-2 | CASRVARDSYEQYF | TGCGCCAGCAGGGTCGCCAGGGACTCCTACGAGCAGTACTTC
- | TRBJ1-6 | - | TRBV9 | CASSATENSPLHF | TGTGCCAGCAGCGCGACGGAAAATTCACCCCTCCACTTT
- | TRBJ1-2 | - | TRBV6-5 | CASSYSSETYGYTF | TGTGCCAGCAGTTACTCTTCAGAGACTTATGGCTACACCTTC
- | TRBJ2-5 | - | TRBV20-1 | CSAPGLGDF | TGCAGTGCCCCGGGCCTTGGGGACTTC
- | TRBJ2-7 | - | TRBV6-5 | CASSYSTYEQYF | TGTGCCAGCAGTTACTCGACCTACGAGCAGTACTTC
once | TRBJ1-1 | - | TRBV10-2 | CASRDGQNTEAFF | TGCGCCAGCAGAGATGGACAGAACACTGAAGCTTTCTTT
- | TRBJ1-2 | TRBD1 | TRBV7-9 | CASSPRTGYGYTF | TGTGCCAGCAGCCCTCGGACAGGTTATGGCTACACCTTC
- | TRBJ2-1 | TRBD2 | TRBV6-6 | CASSYPPLAGEDEQFF | TGTGCCAGCAGTTACCCCCCGCTAGCGGGAGAGGATGAGCAGTTCTTC
- | TRBJ2-3 | - | TRBV19 | CACGAGISTDTQYF | TGTGCCTGTGGGGCCGGGATTTCCACAGATACGCAGTATTTT
- | TRBJ2-5 | - | TRBV4-1 | CASSLPLRKGGRETQYF | TGCGCCAGCAGCCTTCCTTTGAGGAAGGGAGGACGAGAGACCCAGTACTTC
- | TRBJ1-1 | TRBD1 | TRBV7-9 | CASSTGQVTEAFF | TGTGCCAGCAGCACGGGACAGGTCACTGAAGCTTTCTTT
once | TRBJ1-2 | - | TRBV28 | CASGGGGVDNYGYTF | TGTGCCAGCGGGGGAGGCGGGGTTGATAACTATGGCTACACCTTC
- | TRBJ2-3 | - | TRBV9 | CASSPSRGLTSTDTQYF | TGTGCCAGCAGCCCTTCCCGGGGACTGACTAGCACAGATACGCAGTATTTT
- | TRBJ2-1 | TRBD2 | TRBV7-2 | CASSGLAGVYNEQFF | TGTGCCAGCAGCGGACTAGCGGGAGTCTACAATGAGCAGTTCTTC
- | TRBJ1-2 | TRBD1 | TRBV5-1 | CASSLELGQGVGGYTF | TGCGCCAGCAGCTTGGAGTTGGGACAGGGCGTTGGTGGCTACACCTTC
- | TRBJ2-1 | TRBD2 | TRBV7-9 | CASSSYPSGTRNNEQFF | TGTGCCAGCAGCTCTTACCCATCCGGGACTAGAAACAATGAGCAGTTCTTC
- | TRBJ2-5 | TRBD1 | TRBV7-2 | CASNMDRVSETQYF | TGTGCCAGCAACATGGACAGGGTTTCAGAGACCCAGTACTTC
once | TRBJ1-3 | TRBD1 | TRBV6-6 | CASSTGTVSGNTIYF | TGTGCCAGCAGTACCGGGACAGTCTCTGGAAACACCATATATTTT